This TCR beta chain was documented in a study of human T cells and chemical hapten exposure. At the level of the study: Predominantly women, the patients had alopecia areata, totalis or universalis.

Trimming took 2 bases from V and 5 from J, leaving 15 bases between them. The CDR3 extends over 15 amino acids. CDR1 is SGHTA, CDR2 FQGNSA, per germline. This clonotype was recorded many times. TCRdb passed the RACE reads through MiXCR, listing each CDR3 protein once. Of about 40,000 distinct CDR3 sequences listed, approximately 9% were seen once; the top ten hold 15%. Time point specified: patch test 2, 6 weeks after DPC sensitization. Sample treatment: therapeutic diphenylcyclopropenone sensitization with weekly scalp DPC. Sequences were derived from whole blood, sampled in connection with sensitization to the hapten diphenylcyclopropenone (DPC). The TCR originated in a woman aged 40-49 years with alopecia areata. Some clones in this sample may be carry-over from other donors' samples. The chain uses TRBV7-2 and TRBJ1-1, with no clear D. DNA for the CDR3: TGTGCCAGCAGCTTAAGCCGGGCCCCGGGGACTGAAGCTTTCTTT. Translated: CASSLSRAPGTEAFF.